The 8 T cell receptor beta chains reported below all come from one sample, sequenced in a study of shared clonotypes between healthy human individuals. Method: immunoSEQ multiplex PCR; TCRdb's copy keeps in-frame clones and lacks some. The sample includes some 1 million clones, about 75% of them seen just once. The sample comprised memory CD4+ T cells sorted from blood. Subset noted: CD45RA-negative fraction. The receptors were gathered from a man aged 18-30 years in good health.

The chain is built from TRBV30 and TRBJ1-2; 9 nucleotides align to TRBD1. The CDR3 length is 16 residues. J lost 0 bases, V lost 5 bases, and 10 bases had no gene match. CDR1 is GTSNPN, CDR2 SVGIG, per germline (reference sequence). DNA for the CDR3: TGTGCCTGGTTCTTTGGCGGGACAGGGTCTAACTATGGCTACACCTTC. Amino acids: CAWFFGGTGSNYGYTF.

This chain uses TRBV14 with TRBJ1-2, with D perhaps matching TRBD1 (5 bases). The V end was cut by 4 bases, the J end by 4 bases, with 16 bases between. Germline values: CDR1 SGHDN, CDR2 FVKESK. This CDR3 spans 15 amino acids. The CDR3 protein is CASSPAGLRGYGYTF. CDR3 nucleotide sequence: TGTGCCAGCAGCCCAGCGGGACTGAGGGGCTATGGCTACACCTTC.

This sequence joins TRBV6-1 and TRBJ1-5; TRBD1 aligns across 7 bases. The CDR3 has 13 amino acids. In germline, CDR1 is MNHNS, CDR2 SASEGT. V was clipped by 6 bases and J by 4 bases; unmatched bases: 3. The CDR3 sequence: CASSDRVNQPQHF. Written as DNA, the CDR3 is TGTGCCAGCAGCGACAGGGTTAATCAGCCCCAGCATTTT.

The rearrangement links TRBV11-2 to TRBJ1-4, with D unresolved. Germline V gene data show CDR1 as SGHAT and CDR2 as FQNNGV. V was shortened by 1 base and J by 2 bases, with 14 bases between the two germline ends. The length of the CDR3 is 17 residues. CDR3 residues: CASSLAGTATTNEKLFF. The CDR3 coding sequence is TGTGCCAGCAGCTTAGCTGGAACAGCGACGACTAATGAAAAACTGTTTTTT.

V usage is TRBV30 and J usage is TRBJ1-2, with 7 bases identical to TRBD1. The ends lost 6 bases at V and 5 bases at J; junction bases unmatched: 9. The V gene's germline CDR1 is GTSNPN and CDR2 SVGIG (reference sequence). The length of the CDR3 is 13 residues. The chain's CDR3 is CACTTGVKYGYTF. As DNA, the CDR3 is TGTGCCTGCACAACAGGGGTGAAGTATGGCTACACCTTC.

The chain links TRBV6-1 to TRBJ2-7, with D possibly matching TRBD2 (7 bases). V was shortened by 3 bases and J by 4 bases, with 16 bases between the two germline ends. This CDR3 is built from 15 residues. Germline V gene data show CDR1 as MNHNS and CDR2 as SASEGT. The CDR3 sequence: CASSEGGGRGYEQYF. In DNA form, the CDR3 reads TGTGCCAGCAGTGAGGGGGGGGGCAGGGGATACGAGCAGTACTTC.

V and J are TRBV10-3 and TRBJ2-4; the D is unclear. V lost 0 bases and J 0 bases, leaving 6 bases between the germline ends. The CDR3 spans 15 residues. The germline gives CDR1 ENHRY, CDR2 SYGVKD. The CDR3 DNA is TGTGCCATCAGTGAGTCCCACATAGCCAAAAACATTCAGTACTTC. This sequence encodes CAISESHIAKNIQYF.

This clone was detected only once. This chain connects TRBV4-1 to TRBJ2-5; tentative D call: TRBD1 (5 bases). V gave up 3 bases and J gave up 4 bases, with 18 bases separating them. The CDR3 spans 16 residues. CDR1 and CDR2 (germline): MGHRA, YSYEKL. The DNA of the CDR3 is TGCGCCAGCAGCCAGGGATCGGACACAAAGGGAGAGACCCAGTACTTC. As protein: CASSQGSDTKGETQYF.